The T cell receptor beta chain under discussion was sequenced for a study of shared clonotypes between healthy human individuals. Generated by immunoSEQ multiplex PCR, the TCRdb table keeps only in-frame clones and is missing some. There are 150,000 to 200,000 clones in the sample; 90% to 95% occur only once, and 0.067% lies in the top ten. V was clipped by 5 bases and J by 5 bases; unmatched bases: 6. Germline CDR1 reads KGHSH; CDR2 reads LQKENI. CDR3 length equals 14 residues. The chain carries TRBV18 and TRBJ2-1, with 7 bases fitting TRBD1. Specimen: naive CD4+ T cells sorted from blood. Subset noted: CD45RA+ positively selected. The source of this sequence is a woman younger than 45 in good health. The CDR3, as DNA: TGTGCCAGCTCAGCACAGGGGAACGACAATGAGCAGTTCTTC. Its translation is CASSAQGNDNEQFF.